The present T cell receptor beta chain was sequenced within a study of cytomegalovirus exposure and HLA in healthy donors. The wider study: Previous work identified roughly 120 million unique TCR beta sequences from 150 million to 200 million T cells. Tens of millions of unique TCR sequences came from HLA-typed donors in an early release.

General study points: Approximately 17,000 TCR beta sequences were associated with HLA alleles at 0.05 false discovery rate in a later analysis.

Germline V gives CDR1 SGHAT, CDR2 FQNNGV. V dropped 5 bases and J dropped 3 bases, with 11 bases sitting between them. CDR3 length: 15 amino acids. Note on this clone: As yet, its antigen is unknown.

In the PCR, 60 Vbeta and 13 Jbeta primers were used. Produced via immunoSEQ multiplex PCR; TCRdb's table is partial and in-frame only. The sample lists 150,000 or so clones; approximately 80% were seen once. The chain links TRBV11-2 to TRBJ1-6; maybe TRBD1 (6 bases). This clonotype originated in a woman aged 25-40 years in good health and CMV-seronegative. The sequencing input was PBMCs. CDR3 sequence reads: CASSPRTDYNSPLHF. The CDR3 DNA reads TGTGCCAGCAGCCCCCGGACAGACTATAATTCACCCCTCCACTTT.